This is a list of T cell receptor beta chains from one sample in a study of blood T cell repertoires in COVID-19. Sequenced by immunoSEQ multiplex PCR; TCRdb stores in-frame clones only, minus some. The sample lists about 35,000 clones; around 90% were seen once. The source material was peripheral blood. The origin of the receptors is a human donor in a cohort sampled during active COVID-19. CDR3s include the opening cysteine and the closing phenylalanine or tryptophan. A D gene is named only where the DNA matches it firmly. Rows may omit the clone size; those that give it use once, few, many or a size class.

j_gene,v_gene,abundance,d_gene,CDR3nt,CDR3aa
TRBJ2-2,TRBV6-5,-,TRBD1,TGTGCCAGCAACACCGGGACAGGGTGGACCGGGGAGCTGTTTTTT,CASNTGTGWTGELFF
TRBJ2-5,TRBV24-1,-,-,TGTGCCACCAGTGACTCCGGACACCAGCGGGCTTGGACCCAGTACTTC,CATSDSGHQRAWTQYF
TRBJ1-1,TRBV6-2/TRBV6-3,once,TRBD1,TGTGCCAGCAGTTACTTGGGGACAGCGGATGAAGCTTTCTTT,CASSYLGTADEAFF
TRBJ2-7,TRBV24-1,-,-,TGTGCCACCAGTGACACGGGACTTTACGAGCAGTACTTC,CATSDTGLYEQYF
TRBJ2-7,TRBV7-9,-,TRBD1,TGTGCCAGCAGCTTCACAGGGGGCAGGGGCTACGAGCAGTACTTC,CASSFTGGRGYEQYF
TRBJ1-1,TRBV6-5,-,TRBD1,TGTGCCAGCAGGACAGGGGCCACTGAAGCTTTCTTT,CASRTGATEAFF
TRBJ2-6,TRBV6-5,-,-,TGTGCCAGCACCTTTTCCTCTGGGGCCAACGTCCTGACTTTC,CASTFSSGANVLTF
TRBJ2-1,TRBV27,-,-,TGTGCCAGCAGTTTATCTTCAGGGATCTCCTACAATGAGCAGTTCTTC,CASSLSSGISYNEQFF
TRBJ2-7,TRBV2,-,-,TGTGCCAGCGCGAATACCTACGAGCAGTACTTC,CASANTYEQYF
TRBJ2-7,TRBV3-1/TRBV3-2,-,TRBD1,TGTGCCAGCAGCCCAGGGACAGGGGTCCTCCTCTCCTACGAGCAGTACTTC,CASSPGTGVLLSYEQYF
TRBJ1-2,TRBV29-1,-,-,TGCAGCGTTGGTGTACAGGCTGCTAACTATGGCTACACCTTC,CSVGVQAANYGYTF
TRBJ2-1,TRBV7-9,-,-,TGTGCCAGCAGCTTAGCTCCGGGGAGGTTTAACAATGAGCAGTTCTTC,CASSLAPGRFNNEQFF
TRBJ2-3,TRBV5-6,-,TRBD2,TGTGCCAGCAGCTTGGCCAAGCGACTAGCGGGCTTAGATACGCAGTATTTT,CASSLAKRLAGLDTQYF
TRBJ2-3,TRBV6-4,-,TRBD1,TGTGCCAGCAGTGACTCACAGGGGGCGATGAAAGATACGCAGTATTTT,CASSDSQGAMKDTQYF
TRBJ2-7,TRBV29-1,-,-,TGCAGCGTTGTAGTAGTCAGGGACTACGAGCAGTACTTC,CSVVVVRDYEQYF
TRBJ2-7,TRBV27,-,TRBD1,TGTGCCAGCGGACCGACAGGGACCCCCTACGAGCAGTACTTC,CASGPTGTPYEQYF
TRBJ1-1,TRBV19,-,-,TGTGCCAGTACCGACCTAAGGGGAAACACTGAAGCTTTCTTT,CASTDLRGNTEAFF
TRBJ2-1,TRBV7-7,-,TRBD2,TGTGCTAGCAGCTTAGGAGCGGGAGAGGTCGATGAGCAGTTCTTC,CASSLGAGEVDEQFF
TRBJ2-3,TRBV12-3/TRBV12-4,once,-,TGTGCCAGCAGTTTAGGGGAGTTGGATACGCAGTATTTT,CASSLGELDTQYF
TRBJ2-3,TRBV5-1,-,TRBD1,TGCGCCACCACGGACAGGGGTCAAACAACGGATACGCAGTATTTT,CATTDRGQTTDTQYF
TRBJ2-7,TRBV6-4,-,-,TGTGCCCCCAGTGGGGCGGGGCAGGCCTACGAGCAGTACTTC,CAPSGAGQAYEQYF
TRBJ2-3,TRBV7-2,-,-,TGTGCCAGCAGCGGGGGGACTACGCAGTATTTT,CASSGGTTQYF
TRBJ2-1,TRBV5-1,-,-,TGCGCCAGCAGCTTGGCCTCGGGAGATGAGCAGTTCTTC,CASSLASGDEQFF
TRBJ2-7,TRBV5-5,-,TRBD2,TGTGCCAGCAGCTCAACGGGAGGGGTCTACGAGCAGTACTTC,CASSSTGGVYEQYF
TRBJ2-3,TRBV9,-,-,TGTGCCAGCAGTGGGGAGGCAGTCAGCACAGATACGCAGTATTTT,CASSGEAVSTDTQYF
TRBJ2-7,TRBV13,-,TRBD2,TGTGCCAGCAGCTTACGAGCGGGGGGGTCCTACGAGCAGTACTTC,CASSLRAGGSYEQYF
TRBJ2-3,TRBV11-1,-,-,TGTGCCAGCAGCTTATCCCGGGACACAACCACAGATACGCAGTATTTT,CASSLSRDTTTDTQYF
TRBJ2-3,TRBV24-1,-,-,TGTGCCACCAGCCTAGGTTCGGCCACAGATACGCAGTATTTT,CATSLGSATDTQYF
TRBJ1-1,TRBV7-9,-,TRBD1,TGTGCCAGCAGCCGACAGGGTCTCGGCGAAGCTTTCTTT,CASSRQGLGEAFF
TRBJ2-1,TRBV6-5,-,TRBD2,TGTGCCAGCAGTTACTCCCCGACTAGCGCCCACAATGAGCAGTTCTTC,CASSYSPTSAHNEQFF
TRBJ1-1,TRBV5-8,-,-,TGTGCCAGCAGCGGCTACAGGGTGGTGTCTTTCTTT,CASSGYRVVSFF
TRBJ1-4,TRBV7-2,-,TRBD1,TGTGCCAGCAGCTTATCCGGGACAGGGGGAAAACTGTTTTTT,CASSLSGTGGKLFF
TRBJ2-1,TRBV11-3,-,TRBD2,TGTGCCAGCAGCTTGTCCCCGGGGGGGGGTGAGCAGTTCTTC,CASSLSPGGGEQFF
TRBJ2-7,TRBV21-1,-,-,TGTGCCAGCAGCAAAGGAGGGGGCGACATCCACGAGCAGTACTTC,CASSKGGGDIHEQYF
TRBJ2-5,TRBV14,-,-,TGTGCCAGCAGCCGCCGAGGGCGGGGCCCACAAGAGACCCAGTACTTC,CASSRRGRGPQETQYF
TRBJ2-5,TRBV25-1,-,TRBD1,TGTGCCAGCAGTGAATGGGACAGGGCCCAAGAGACCCAGTACTTC,CASSEWDRAQETQYF
TRBJ2-5,TRBV12-2,-,-,TGTGCAAGTCGCGCTGGACAGGGAAAAGAGACCCAGTACTTC,CASRAGQGKETQYF
TRBJ2-2,TRBV19,-,-,TGTGCCAGTACCACAGGGTCGAAGGGCACCGGGGAGCTGTTTTTT,CASTTGSKGTGELFF
TRBJ1-1,TRBV25-1,-,-,TGTGCCAGCAGTGAAACACAGGGCCTTAACACTGAAGCTTTCTTT,CASSETQGLNTEAFF